This TCR beta chain is from a study of Ad26.COV2.S vaccination and SARS-CoV-2 variants. Study at large: Once or twice, 56 days apart, Ad26.COV2.S was delivered intramuscularly. Study-wide results and limits: Vaccine and placebo groups showed comparable non-spike TCR breadth. Participants in the vaccine arm had higher spike-specific TCR breadth; placebo recipients had lower.

Worth noting for this clone: Its antigen remains unidentified.

Trimming left V 4 bases short and J 4 bases short, with 10 bases between. CDR1 and CDR2 (germline): MDHEN, SYDVKM. The CDR3 extends over 13 amino acids. Treatment reported: roughly 19 received Ad26.COV2.S at low or high dose, single or two shots; about five received placebo; per-sample allocation not given. All samples were drawn on day 63, counting from the first vaccine or placebo injection. Using immunoSEQ multiplex PCR, the repertoire was profiled, and TCRdb retains in-frame clones only, with some absent. The sample has 350,000 to 400,000 clones; about nine tenths are singletons. The sequence derives from a person aged 18-60 years who received the Ad26.COV2.S COVID-19 vaccine or a placebo. The rearrangement joins TRBV28 to TRBJ1-2, with D maybe TRBD1 (6 bases). The input for sequencing was peripheral blood, taken in a trial of Ad26.COV2.S vaccine versus placebo. The CDR3 DNA reads TGTGCCAGCAGTTCACAGGGCGGCTATGGCTACACCTTC. Protein sequence: CASSSQGGYGYTF.